This TCR beta chain emerged from a study of early T cells in non-severe SARS-CoV-2 infection. The protocol attached unique molecular identifiers to individual cDNA molecules. TCRdb re-derived calls from the 5' RACE reads in MiXCR, one entry per CDR3 protein. The data show roughly 81,000 distinct CDR3 sequences, 9% to 14% seen once. Trimming left V 1 base short and J 0 bases short, with 10 bases between. This CDR3 has 15 residues. The V gene's germline CDR1 is SGHNT and CDR2 YENEEA. This clonotype was observed many times. Sequences were obtained from whole blood. The sequence derives from an adult who was a healthcare worker with PCR-confirmed SARS-CoV-2 infection or an uninfected control (not recorded which). The chain combines TRBV11-3 with TRBJ2-7; tentatively, D is TRBD1 (5 bases). The CDR3 DNA sequence: TGTGCCAGCAGCTTAGCAGGGCCCAGCTCCTACGAGCAGTACTTC. This translates into CASSLAGPSSYEQYF.